A single sample gave rise to the 18 T cell receptor beta chains below, sequenced in a study of blood T cell repertoires in COVID-19. Assay used: immunoSEQ multiplex PCR; TCRdb lists only in-frame clones, some missing. The sample contains some 150,000 clones, about four fifths of which appear only once. Sequencing was done on a sample of peripheral blood. These receptors originate from a human donor in a cohort sampled during active COVID-19.

The rearrangement links TRBV7-9 to TRBJ2-3; the match to TRBD1 covers 7 bases. The CDR3 loop spans 16 amino acids. From germline, CDR1 is SEHNR and CDR2 FQNEAQ (reference sequence). Trimming cost V 7 bases and J 2 bases; bases outside gene matches: 12. The CDR3 DNA is TGTGCCAGCACCCTGGACAGGCCTTCTTTCACAGATACGCAGTATTTT. This translates into CASTLDRPSFTDTQYF.

V is TRBV18 and J is TRBJ1-1; TRBD1 might be the D (5 bases). The V end was cut by 3 bases, the J end by 7 bases, with 15 bases between. CDR1 and CDR2 (germline): KGHSH, LQKENI. This CDR3 is 14 amino acids long. DNA of the CDR3: TGTGCCAGCTCACCGAGGGGACTGGGGGGTGAAGCTTTCTTT. Protein product: CASSPRGLGGEAFF.

Concerning this clone: The junction does not match germline at one end; this may be a read error. The rearrangement links TRBV18 to TRBJ2-7; 7 positions match TRBD1. CDR3 length equals 15 residues. Germline V gene lookup returns CDR1 KGHSH and CDR2 LQKENI. CDR3 protein: CASSLDRASSNEQYF. The CDR3 DNA reads as TGTGCCAGCTCTCTAGACAGGGCGAGCTCCAACGAGCAGTACTTC.

This chain links TRBV7-2 with TRBJ2-7; the D gene is possibly TRBD1 (6 bases). CDR1 and CDR2 from the germline V gene are SGHTA and FQGNSA. The V end lost 1 base, the J end lost 4 bases, and 14 bases lay between the germline ends. The CDR3 loop spans 15 amino acids. The CDR3: CASSLEATGGYEQYF. The CDR3 coding sequence is TGTGCCAGCAGCTTAGAGGCGACAGGAGGTTACGAGCAGTACTTC. The full variable domain, completed using reference TRBV7-2 and TRBJ2-7, is GAGVSQSPSNKVTEKGKDVELRCDPISGHTALYWYRQSLGQGLEFLIYFQGNSAPDKSGLPSDRFSAERTGGSVSTLTIQRTQQEDSAVYLCASSLEATGGYEQYFGPGTRLTVT.

The chain employs TRBV19 and TRBJ1-5; TRBD1 aligns across 11 bases. This CDR3 is built from 15 residues. CDR1 LNHDA and CDR2 SQIVND come from the germline V gene (reference sequence). The trim removed 7 bases at V and 7 bases at J, leaving 9 bases unmatched. The CDR3 DNA reads as TGTGCCAGTACCTTCGGGACAGGGGGTGGACAGCCCCAGCATTTT. Translated, it gives CASTFGTGGGQPQHF.

The J gene is TRBJ2-4, the V gene TRBV7-2; a weak D match, TRBD1 (5 bases). V was clipped by 5 bases and J by 0 bases, with 14 bases between them. The CDR3 extends over 16 amino acids. Germline values: CDR1 SGHTA, CDR2 FQGNSA. CDR3 DNA: TGTGCCAGCAGCCGGATTCTGGGGCTAGCCAAAAACATTCAGTACTTC. Translating gives CASSRILGLAKNIQYF.

This clone has only one observation. The chain carries TRBV5-1 and TRBJ2-5; 7 nucleotides agree with TRBD1. The trim removed 4 bases at V and 4 bases at J, leaving 7 bases unmatched. Per the germline V gene, CDR1 is SGHRS and CDR2 is YFSETQ. CDR3 length: 14 amino acids. The CDR3 loop reads CASSATGVRETQYF. The DNA of the CDR3 is TGCGCCAGCAGCGCAACAGGGGTCCGAGAGACCCAGTACTTC.

The CDR3 region is CASSDLPVLAKNIQYF. The CDR3 DNA is TGTGCCAGCAGTGATTTGCCGGTTTTAGCCAAAAACATTCAGTACTTC. The chain employs TRBV6-1 and TRBJ2-4, with D unresolved. With 3 bases removed from V and 0 bases from J, the gap between germline ends came to 12 bases. Germline V gene lookup returns CDR1 MNHNS and CDR2 SASEGT. The CDR3 consists of 16 residues.

The genes are TRBV25-1 and TRBJ2-1; TRBD1 might be the D (6 bases). The CDR3 spans 11 residues. Trimming took 9 bases from V and 11 from J, leaving 14 bases between them. Germline V gives CDR1 MGHDK, CDR2 SYGVNS. The CDR3 sequence: CASSVTGKQFF. The CDR3 nucleotides are TGTGCCAGTTCCGTCACAGGGAAGCAGTTCTTC.

The genes are TRBV19 and TRBJ1-3; D gene unclear. Germline lookup yields CDR1 LNHDA and CDR2 SQIVND (reference sequence). The CDR3 loop spans 16 amino acids. The V gene lost 4 bases and the J gene lost 3 bases, with 16 bases spanning the gap. The CDR3 bases are TGTGCCAGTAGTACTCACTCGAAGGCGGTTGGAAACACCATATATTTT. It yields the protein CASSTHSKAVGNTIYF. The full variable domain, its missing parts supplied by reference TRBV19 and TRBJ1-3, is DGGITQSPKYLFRKEGQNVTLSCEQNLNHDAMYWYRQDPGQGLRLIYYSQIVNDFQKGDIAEGYSVSREKKESFPLTVTSAQKNPTAFYLCASSTHSKAVGNTIYFGEGSWLTVV.

This clone came up once. The chain has TRBV21-1 and TRBJ2-1; the DNA was not compared with TRBD2, the D call given in the table. TRBV21-1 is an annotated pseudogene. The length of the CDR3 is 11 residues. CDR3 residues: CASSNGCEQFF. CDR3 coding DNA: TGTGCCAGCAGCAACGGGTGTGAGCAGTTCTTC.

The chain links TRBV5-1 to TRBJ1-2; TRBD1 matches at 7 bases. With V trimmed by 4 bases and J by 5 bases, 11 bases remained unmatched. Germline loops: CDR1 SGHRS, CDR2 YFSETQ. This CDR3 is 15 amino acids long. The DNA of the CDR3 is TGCGCCAGCAGCCCTGGCTTGCAGGGGGTTTATGGCTACACCTTC. Amino acids: CASSPGLQGVYGYTF.

The chain has TRBV7-9 and TRBJ1-2; D might be TRBD1 (5 bases). V lost 5 bases and J 2 bases, leaving 18 bases between the germline ends. The CDR3 extends over 16 amino acids. CDR1 and CDR2 from the germline V gene are SEHNR and FQNEAQ (reference sequence). Written as DNA, the CDR3 is TGTGCCAGCAGCCCCTTTCTAACCTCAGGGAACTATGGCTACACCTTC. Protein product: CASSPFLTSGNYGYTF.

V usage is TRBV4-3 and J usage is TRBJ2-7, with D unresolved. The length of the CDR3 is 14 residues. Germline CDR1 reads LGHNA; CDR2 reads YSLEER. V was shortened by 4 bases and J by 3 bases, with 13 bases between the two germline ends. The CDR3 DNA reads as TGCGCCAGCAGCCCCCACCTGGAGAGCTACGAGCAGTACTTC. Translating it yields CASSPHLESYEQYF.

The rearrangement joins TRBV6-5 to TRBJ1-6; no firm D call. This CDR3 spans 16 amino acids. With 2 bases removed from V and 7 bases from J, the gap between germline ends came to 15 bases. CDR1 and CDR2 from the germline V gene are MNHEY and SVGAGI. CDR3 sequence (DNA): TGTGCCAGCAGTTACACCCCTGGAGGCCTGAATTCACCCCTCCACTTT. Its translation: CASSYTPGGLNSPLHF.

V and J are TRBV7-2 and TRBJ2-7; D may be TRBD1 (6 bases). The V and J ends lost 1 base and 2 bases respectively, with 9 bases between them. The CDR3 length is 14 residues. In germline, CDR1 is SGHTA, CDR2 FQGNSA. Here the CDR3 reads CASSLGTETYEQYF. In DNA, the CDR3 is TGTGCCAGCAGCTTAGGGACAGAGACCTACGAGCAGTACTTC.

This chain connects TRBV6-5 to TRBJ1-5; D gene unclear. Trimming stripped 6 bases from V and 7 bases from J, with 19 bases between. Germline V gene sequence: CDR1 MNHEY, CDR2 SVGAGI. CDR3 size: 15 residues. The CDR3 nucleotides read TGTGCCAGCAGCGCGGTCGTGGGAGGTAGGCAGCCCCAGCATTTT. Protein product: CASSAVVGGRQPQHF.

V gene TRBV7-9 combines with J gene TRBJ2-2; 7 bases fit TRBD2. This CDR3 is 17 amino acids long. Germline V gene lookup returns CDR1 SEHNR and CDR2 FQNEAQ (reference sequence). V shed 6 bases and J 6 bases; nucleotides not matched to a gene: 16. CDR3: CASRAGTNGRSAGELFF. CDR3 coding DNA: TGTGCCAGCAGGGCCGGGACTAACGGGAGGAGCGCCGGGGAGCTGTTTTTT.